This T cell receptor beta chain came from a study of blood T cells in healthy people across ages (dated by TCRdb to about 2015). In terms of the full investigation: In model experiments, template switching captured about one uniquely barcoded TCR beta cDNA molecule for every two T cells. The donors were divided into four age groups: young (average around 17 years), middle-aged (roughly 42), aged (around 59) and long-lived (82). The study analyzed two additional independent replicas of 1 million unique cDNA reads from the same blood draw for two donors, one aged 18 to 30 and one aged 80 or older. To avoid experimental bias, donors of different ages were spread randomly across the sequencing lanes. Age-related changes in TCR beta repertoire diversity were measured in the study by deep sequencing normalized with unique cDNA molecular identifiers. General findings and caveats noted by the study authors: Estimates of total diversity from one million sequenced T cells were regarded as lower bounds and underestimates. Bulk unsorted PBMC profiling prevented conclusive comparison of naive and antigen-experienced compartments. As age increased, observed TCR beta diversity per million T cells dropped in a roughly linear way, and a significant reduction was already evident by age roughly 36. A strong correlation was found between observed TCR beta diversity and the percentage of naive T cells measured by flow cytometry. Because the CMV infection status of the donors was unknown, age-related changes in expanded clonotypes may potentially have been confounded. Compared with the aged group, the long-lived group had more naive CD4+ T cells, fewer expanded clones and increased TCR diversity, a pattern suggesting age selection.

About this clonotype itself: The antigen it binds to is not known. No quality values exist for individual bases; no much larger clone is one base distant.

The method was 5' RACE. The second PCR ran for about 7 to 11 cycles and used a J-beta primer mix along with a sample-barcoded 5' primer. A unique molecular identifier was introduced onto each TCR beta cDNA molecule by a template-switch 5' adaptor carrying 12 random nucleotides. At least 2.5 million CDR3-containing paired-end reads were obtained from each sample. The Mint cDNA synthesis kit, primed by a TRBC-specific oligonucleotide, was used to synthesize first-strand cDNA from all RNA. Following uracil-DNA glycosylase treatment, all cDNA underwent a first 18-cycle PCR with the universal primers M1SS and BC2_uni_R. As for the authors' bioinformatics: Each sample was normalized by randomly selecting 1 million high-quality reads, each carrying a distinct molecular identifier. Reads with shared molecular identifiers were discarded instead of being binned into consensus sequences. MiTCR, set to a Q25 quality threshold and the strictest error-elimination algorithm, was used for CDR3 identification, clonotype clustering and error correction. Lower-bound total TCR beta diversity was estimated with a nonparametric unseen species model using Euler transformation. TCRdb redid the processing of the public reads, applying fastp at Q25 and MiXCR, and retained in-frame beta chains. When rows share a CDR3 protein, they turn into one entry using the most common DNA and genes. These V and J calls rely on TCRdb rather than the paper's analysis. The sample contains 1.5 million to 2 million distinct CDR3 sequences, more than 35% of them found a single time. Clones ranked in the top ten supply 20% to 25% of the sample.

The donors were some 36 Caucasian individuals from Russia, aged roughly 6 to 90 years, who were systemically healthy. Each donor gave ten milliliters of peripheral blood, collected into EDTA-treated Vacutainer tubes. Ficoll-Paque density-gradient centrifugation was used to isolate PBMCs, with at least 6.5 million obtained per sample. Total RNA was extracted from PBMCs with Trizol reagent, with at least 6 micrograms obtained per sample. The percentages of naive CD45RAhigh/CD27high T cells were determined by flow cytometry on a PBMC aliquot from every donor. Sequencing used blood. This TCR was recovered from a human donor in good health.

The DNA sequence is TGTGCCAGCAGCTTTACTTTAGGACAGGGCCTAAACTATGGCTACACCTTC. It codes for CASSFTLGQGLNYGYTF. The chain links TRBV7-2 with TRBJ1-2; TRBD1 agrees with 8 junctional bases. Including cysteine and phenylalanine, the CDR3 has 17 amino acids. Solely the CDR3 DNA is kept, with 51 bases framed from the first base. The germline V end is reduced by 3 bases and the J end by 2 bases; junction bases left unmatched: 11. CDR1 and CDR2 are drawn from the germline V gene: SGHTA, FQGNSA.